Following are 15 T cell receptor beta chains from one sample sequenced in a study of shared clonotypes between healthy human individuals. Clones were read by immunoSEQ multiplex PCR, and TCRdb kept only the in-frame ones, dropping some. The sample contains about 2,100,000 clones, more than 85% of which appear only once. CD8 cells regarded as naive lacked CD45RO, were positively chosen for CCR7, and omitted terminally differentiated effector memory CD45RA+ cells. The sequenced sample was naive CD8+ T cells from PBMCs. The receptors shown here come from a man between 18 and 35 years old in good health. Some clones in this sample may be carry-over from other donors' samples.

J is TRBJ2-7 and V is TRBV7-8; D is possibly TRBD2 (6 bases). The CDR3 is made up of 15 amino acids. The ends were cut back, 5 bases at V and 1 base at J, with 15 bases in the middle. CDR1 is SGHVS, CDR2 FQNEAQ, per germline. CDR3 nucleotide sequence: TGTGCCAGCAGCCCCCAATTAGCGGCGTCCTACGAGCAGTACTTC. Amino acid sequence: CASSPQLAASYEQYF.

V usage is TRBV9 and J usage is TRBJ1-4; D is perhaps TRBD1 (5 bases). The CDR3 is 15 amino acids. The V end lost 3 bases, the J end lost 0 bases, and 9 bases lay between the germline ends. In germline, CDR1 is SGDLS, CDR2 YYNGEE. The DNA for the CDR3 is TGTGCCAGCAGCGAGGGGATTGCAACTAATGAAAAACTGTTTTTT. Residues: CASSEGIATNEKLFF.

The J gene is TRBJ2-1, the V gene TRBV5-6, with 9 positions matching TRBD2. The CDR3 runs to 13 residues. CDR1 is SGHDT, CDR2 YYEEEE, per germline. Germline trimming cut 4 bases from V and 6 bases from J; bases unmatched to any gene: 2. The CDR3 here is CASSQTSGNEQFF. Written as DNA, the CDR3 is TGTGCCAGCAGCCAGACTAGCGGCAATGAGCAGTTCTTC.

Of note for this clone: The sample has other DNA sequences that encode this CDR3 too. The chain uses TRBV7-9 and TRBJ2-7; 7 bases match TRBD2. The CDR3 sequence is 15 residues long. With V trimmed by 0 bases and J by 2 bases, 4 bases remained unmatched. Germline V gene sequence: CDR1 SEHNR, CDR2 FQNEAQ (reference sequence). In DNA, the CDR3 is TGTGCCAGCAGCTTAGCGCCTAGCGGTACCTACGAGCAGTACTTC. As protein: CASSLAPSGTYEQYF.

The rearrangement links TRBV27 to TRBJ2-2; TRBD1 agrees at 11 bases. Trimming cost V 3 bases and J 7 bases; bases outside gene matches: 7. This CDR3 is 16 amino acids long. Germline V gene lookup returns CDR1 MNHEY and CDR2 SMNVEV (reference sequence). CDR3 nucleotide sequence: TGTGCCAGCAGTTTGGACAGGGGGCGCTTAAACGGGGAGCTGTTTTTT. Translation gives CASSLDRGRLNGELFF.

This clone was detected a few times. J is TRBJ1-2 and V is TRBV7-9; a weak D match, TRBD1 (5 bases). V gave up 6 bases and J gave up 4 bases, with 18 bases separating them. Germline lookup yields CDR1 SEHNR and CDR2 FQNEAQ (reference sequence). This CDR3 is 15 amino acids long. CDR3 loop: CASSRDEQARYGYTF. The CDR3 region has the DNA TGTGCCAGCAGTCGTGATGAACAGGCCCGCTATGGCTACACCTTC.

The CDR3 region is CASSISSLTAYNEQFF. CDR3 DNA: TGTGCCAGTAGTATAAGCTCTCTGACAGCCTACAATGAGCAGTTCTTC. This rearrangement joins TRBV19 to TRBJ2-1; tentative D call: TRBD1 (5 bases). The CDR3 has 16 amino acids. Trimming removed 2 bases from V and 2 bases from J, with 13 bases in between. CDR1 and CDR2 (germline): LNHDA, SQIVND (reference sequence).

The V and J genes are TRBV27 and TRBJ2-7, with 8 bases aligning to TRBD1. The CDR3 covers 15 residues. Germline V gene lookup returns CDR1 MNHEY and CDR2 SMNVEV (reference sequence). V lost 2 bases to trimming and J lost 5 bases; unmatched junction nucleotides: 8. CDR3: CASSLHPGGRDEQYF. The CDR3 nucleotides are TGTGCCAGCAGTTTACACCCAGGGGGCCGGGACGAGCAGTACTTC.

J is TRBJ2-2 and V is TRBV11-2; D possibly corresponds to TRBD2 (5 bases). Germline CDR1 reads SGHAT; CDR2 reads FQNNGV. Trimming shortened V by 1 base and J by 5 bases, and 17 bases separated the two germline ends. CDR3 length: 17 amino acids. The CDR3 DNA reads as TGTGCCAGCAGCTTAGGGGGTGCGGGCGCTTATACCGGGGAGCTGTTTTTT. Amino acids: CASSLGGAGAYTGELFF.

In regard to this clone: Other DNA sequences in the sample encode the same CDR3. This chain joins TRBV19 and TRBJ2-1; TRBD2 matches at 7 bases. The CDR3 has 13 residues. V trimming: 3 bases; J trimming: 6 bases; junction bases outside the gene matches: 2. Germline V gene data show CDR1 as LNHDA and CDR2 as SQIVND (reference sequence). In DNA form, the CDR3 reads TGTGCCAGTAGTATCTGGGAGGGCAATGAGCAGTTCTTC. Amino acid sequence: CASSIWEGNEQFF.

This chain connects TRBV28 to TRBJ1-5; D remains unclear. There are 13 residues in the CDR3. The ends were cut back, 5 bases at V and 9 bases at J, with 14 bases in the middle. Per germline, CDR1 MDHEN and CDR2 SYDVKM. Here the CDR3 reads CASSPRGGRPQHF. Here the CDR3 DNA reads TGTGCCAGCAGTCCTCGCGGCGGACGGCCCCAGCATTTT.

A note on this clone: The same CDR3 can be traced to other DNA sequences in this sample. V usage is TRBV27 and J usage is TRBJ2-5; no firm D call. Germline CDR1 is MNHEY and CDR2 is SMNVEV (reference sequence). Trimming removed 6 bases from V and 0 bases from J, with 5 bases in between. CDR3 size: 12 residues. The CDR3 is CASRSYQETQYF. The CDR3 bases are TGTGCCAGCAGGAGTTACCAAGAGACCCAGTACTTC.

The chain is built from TRBV6-1 and TRBJ2-1, with TRBD2 matching 9 bases. CDR1 is MNHNS, CDR2 SASEGT, per germline. With V trimmed by 2 bases and J by 7 bases, 6 bases remained unmatched. This CDR3 has 15 residues. CDR3 nucleotide sequence: TGTGCCAGCAGTGAAACGTTAGCGGGAGCGAATGAGCAGTTCTTC. Protein product: CASSETLAGANEQFF.

This clone has only a few counts. The rearrangement uses TRBV15 and TRBJ1-1; D gene ambiguous. Germline loops: CDR1 LNHNV, CDR2 YYDKDF (reference sequence). The CDR3 spans 14 residues. V was clipped by 0 bases and J by 6 bases, with 11 bases between them. CDR3 nucleotide sequence: TGTGCCACCAGCAGAGATCGGGGTGTGCCTGAAGCTTTCTTT. Protein sequence: CATSRDRGVPEAFF.

The V gene is TRBV7-6, the J gene TRBJ2-7; maybe TRBD1 (5 bases). Germline lookup yields CDR1 SGHVS and CDR2 FNYEAQ. The V and J ends lost 1 base and 2 bases respectively, with 9 bases between them. The CDR3 spans 14 residues. The CDR3 here is CASSLGGIAYEQYF. In DNA, the CDR3 is TGTGCCAGCAGCTTAGGGGGCATCGCCTACGAGCAGTACTTC.